This T cell receptor (beta chain) appears in the sequencing data of a study of neurological immune-mediated disorders. Overall study findings and caveats: Expanded clones shared no CDR3 amino acid sequences across subjects, suggesting private repertoires in all groups. HTLV-1-associated myelopathy showed the most TCR clonal expansion; multiple sclerosis the least, below healthy controls. The repertoires of 18 of 34 multiple sclerosis patients fell into one related-CDR3 cluster (a possible signature) under phylogenetic grouping.

TCRdb recomputed calls from the 5' RACE reads with MiXCR, one row per CDR3 protein. The repertoire holds about 65,000 distinct CDR3 sequences, with 4.1% as singletons. The table lists this clonotype with many counts. Its antigen is still unknown. The CDR3 spans 14 residues. Trimming removed 3 bases at V and 1 base at J, with 11 bases between. Germline CDR1 and CDR2: SQVTM and ANQGSEA. Source material was 2 million unsorted PBMCs, stored at -80 °C in RNAlater. The sequence derives from a man aged 50 or older with multiple sclerosis. V gene TRBV29-1 combines with J gene TRBJ2-3; D gene unclear. Input material: PBMCs. The CDR3 protein is CSVDRPQGTDTQYF. The CDR3 DNA sequence: TGCAGCGTTGATCGTCCCCAGGGCACAGATACGCAGTATTTT.